This TCR beta chain was captured by sequencing in a study of T-cell memory formation after mild COVID-19 (dated by TCRdb to about 2021). A note on the overall study: Most TCR sequence clusters were specific to one of the two donors. Two young, previously healthy adult volunteers made up the cohort, one male and one female. T-cell clones expanding and contracting after mild COVID-19 in a couple of donors were tracked by longitudinal TCRalpha and TCRbeta repertoire sequencing. Study-wide conclusions, independent of this receptor: Only a couple of mild cases were covered by the study, and larger cohorts that include severe cases with pre-infection samples were considered necessary. Contracting CD4+ clones appeared mostly in the CM and EM memory subsets, whereas CD8+ clones were enriched in EMRA. The detection of some responding clones in pre-infection memory suggests that pre-existing cross-reactive memory T cells joined the SARS-CoV-2 response. Balanced CD4/CD8 phenotypes were observed for clones contracting from day 15 to 85, whereas a bias towards CD4+ was observed for a second wave of clones expanding from day 15 to 37. Whether the second-wave clones peaking on day 37 were SARS-CoV-2 specific was not confirmed.

Ficoll-Paque density gradient centrifugation was used to isolate PBMCs. The listed sequencing device is Illumina NovaSeq 6000. TCRalpha and TCRbeta cDNA libraries were constructed by 5'RACE with constant-segment primers, with sample barcodes and unique molecular identifiers being introduced. Trizol reagent was used to extract RNA from every sample. Libraries were amplified in two PCR steps, with a second sample barcode and Illumina TruSeq adapters added in the second step. The libraries were sequenced on an Illumina NovaSeq using 2 x 150 bp paired-end reads. In the original analysis: Demultiplexing of reads and collapsing into UMI-guided consensus sequences were performed with migec v1.2.7. Using mixcr v2.1.11, UMI consensuses were aligned to TRA and TRB V and J templates and then assembled into clonotypes. A clonotype was counted as expanded or contracted only if both edgeR and NoisET called the change significant, with noise models trained on biological replicates. For edgeR calls, the cutoffs were a false discovery rate-adjusted p below 0.01 and a log2 fold-change threshold of 1. As an exploratory analysis of dynamics, max-normalized trajectories of the 1000 most abundant clonotypes were examined by PCA with hierarchical clustering. Each responding clone was given a CD4 or CD8 phenotype based on the CD4+ and CD8+ repertoires, which had been sequenced separately. TCRdb took the public reads, trimmed them with fastp at Q25, ran MiXCR for clone calling and kept in-frame beta chains. Rows matching on CDR3 protein sequence are summarized as one entry with the most common DNA and genes. The V and J calls follow TCRdb's processing rather than the paper's. The sample table lists approximately 570,000 distinct CDR3 sequences, about a sixth of them with a count of one. Clones ranked in the top ten supply 12% of the sample.

This clonotype was seen only a few times. The target of this receptor is not known. Base qualities were left out, and no much larger clone turns up one base away. CDR1 and CDR2, per the germline V gene, are SGDLS and YYNGEE. The CDR3, cysteine through phenylalanine, is 15 amino acids long. Kept here is only the CDR3 DNA, which spans 45 bases and is read in frame from base 1. The trim is 0 bases for V and 2 bases for J, with a gap of 11 bases between the germline ends. The sequence joins TRBV9 to TRBJ1-2; the D gene is perhaps TRBD1, from 5 matching bases. This receptor was obtained from an adult woman who had mild COVID-19 (a few samples of this study predate the infection). The sample titles of this study are shuffled in the database, so cell type and time point are left out; the donor was told from shared clones. The sequenced material came from PBMCs or a T cell subset sorted from them (not recorded which). The nucleotide sequence is given as TGTGCCAGCAGCGTAGGCTGGGACTCCAACTATGGCTACACCTTC. Translated, this is CASSVGWDSNYGYTF.